The clone carrying this T cell receptor (beta chain) was observed a single time. This specimen belongs to a study of blood T cell repertoires in COVID-19. Across the study: The origin of the acute and convalescent COVID-19 samples was the United States, Italy and Spain.

Original methodology: Estimates of nucleated cell counts were drawn from the amplification of reference gene primers. TCRdb keeps only in-frame clones here, not all; method: immunoSEQ multiplex PCR. The V and J calls and clone size come from that table; D and trimming were worked out from the DNA. The repertoire holds over 60,000 clones, less than 95% seen once, with roughly 0.53% in the top ten. The germline V and J ends were trimmed by 4 bases and 4 bases, with 13 bases remaining between them. CDR1 is SQVTM, CDR2 ANQGSEA, per germline. This CDR3 is built from 13 residues. The Seattle patients, enrolled during active infection, were followed longitudinally.

Sequencing was done on a sample of peripheral blood. The chain employs TRBV29-1 and TRBJ1-1; D not certain. The clonotype was recovered from a man between 50 and 59 years old with COVID-19, enrolled during active disease. CDR3 coding DNA: TGCAGCGTTGTTAATGATCGGGGCACTGAAGCTTTCTTT. This encodes CSVVNDRGTEAFF.